This T cell receptor (beta chain) was sequenced in a study of monozygotic twins with inflammatory bowel disease (dated by TCRdb to the late 2010s). Notes on the research overall: The complete study included around 30 monozygotic twin pairs: 19 IBD-discordant Danish pairs and nine German pairs, of which four were IBD-concordant and five were IBD-discordant. Each individual had, on average, about 151 000 unique TCRalpha sequences and 181 000 unique TCRbeta sequences available for analysis. The search for disease-associated traits relied mainly on comparing, within discordant pairs, IBD patients with their genetically identical healthy co-twins. Findings and caveats that apply to the study as a whole: No single strong signal or clonotype linked to IBD turned up in the results, so the idea that one exists was not supported. Different T cell subtypes could not be distinguished in the analysis. Because patients were on differing immunosuppressive treatments, the repertoires may have picked up extra background noise and inter-individual variability. A decrease in TCRbeta repertoire diversity, as measured by inverse Simpson index, was observed in IBD patients compared with their healthy co-twins. IBD patients shared fewer clonotypes with other individuals than healthy twins did, most markedly in patients showing signs of disease activity. No difference in repertoire similarity was observed between concordant and discordant twins, possibly owing to limited statistical power.

Of note for this clonotype: Its antigen is unknown.

The method was 5' RACE. The input for every TCR library was around 3,600 ng of total RNA. For each sample, cDNA was synthesized in eight separate reactions using SMARTScribe reverse transcriptase. During cDNA synthesis, unique molecular identifiers containing a 6-nucleotide sample barcode were introduced by template switching. Amplification of TCRalpha and TCRbeta cDNA involved two nested PCRs of 16 and 9 cycles, and each PCR was followed by bead purification. Before amplification, the cDNA was treated with uracil DNA-glycosylase and purified using the QIAquick PCR purification kit. The second PCR was the step at which Illumina TruSeq-compatible adapters and sample-specific barcodes were added. TapeStation and Qubit were used to check library quality and concentration, and 5 to 6.5 ng of each library went into the pool. The pooled libraries were sequenced with 2 x 100 bp reads and custom sequencing primers on an Illumina HiSeq2500 single-index Rapid Run. In the original analysis: UMI-based consensus assembly with MiGEC version 1.2.6 was used to correct PCR and sequencing errors. V(D)J alignment, clonotype assembly and CDR3 extraction were performed with MiXCR version 2.1.1. To normalise gene usage, clonotype sharing and MAIT/NKT TCR abundance, the analysis used the top 1000, 10 000 and 20 000 clonotypes per sample. Diversity was computed as the inverse Simpson index with the vegan R package after downsampling to 27 000 UMIs. Statistical testing used paired Mann-Whitney U tests on the discordant twin pairs and applied Benjamini-Hochberg correction for multiple testing. TCRdb reprocessed the reads into one record per CDR3 protein sequence, lacking DNA. These V and J calls are TCRdb output, not the study's own analysis. The sample's clone listing holds 400,000 or so distinct CDR3 sequences. The top ten clonotypes cover 2.4% of the sample.

An approximately 2.5 ml peripheral blood sample was drawn into PAXgene tubes per donor and stored at -80°C. Total RNA was isolated from whole blood with the PAXgene blood miRNA kit on an automated QIAcube, without T cell sorting. Peripheral blood from monozygotic twin pairs who were concordant or discordant for inflammatory bowel disease underwent deep TCRalpha and TCRbeta repertoire profiling using unique molecular barcoding. Smoking habits were recorded for all twin pairs, and individuals were classified as current, former or never smokers. Per the germline V gene, SGHRS is the CDR1 and YFSETQ is the CDR2. The CDR3, cysteine through phenylalanine, is 14 amino acids long. The record lacks a DNA sequence.

Sequences were obtained from blood. The source is a human donor with ulcerative colitis or Crohn's disease, or a healthy co-twin of an affected twin (not recorded which). Recombination connected TRBV5-1 to TRBJ2-1; the TCRdb D gene call, TRBD1, has no DNA to confirm it. This receptor has the CDR3 CASSTGPGTREQFF.